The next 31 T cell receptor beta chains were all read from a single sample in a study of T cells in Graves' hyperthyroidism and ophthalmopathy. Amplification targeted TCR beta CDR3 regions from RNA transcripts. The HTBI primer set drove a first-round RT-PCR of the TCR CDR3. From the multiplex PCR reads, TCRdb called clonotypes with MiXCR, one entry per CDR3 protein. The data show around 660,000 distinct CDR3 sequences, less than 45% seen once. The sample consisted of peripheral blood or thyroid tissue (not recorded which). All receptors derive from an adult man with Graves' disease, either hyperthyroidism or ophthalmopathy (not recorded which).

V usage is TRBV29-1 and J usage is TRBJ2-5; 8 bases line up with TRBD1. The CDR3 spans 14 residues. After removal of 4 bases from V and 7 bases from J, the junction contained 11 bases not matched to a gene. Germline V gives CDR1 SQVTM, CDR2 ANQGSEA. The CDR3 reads CSVAGQGTSWTQYF. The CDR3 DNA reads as TGCAGCGTTGCAGGACAGGGAACCTCGTGGACCCAGTACTTC.

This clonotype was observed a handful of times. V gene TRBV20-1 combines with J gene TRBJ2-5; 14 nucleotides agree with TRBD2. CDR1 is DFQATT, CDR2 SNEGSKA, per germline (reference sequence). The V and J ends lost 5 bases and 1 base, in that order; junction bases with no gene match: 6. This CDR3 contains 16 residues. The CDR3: CSALGLAGVSQETQYF. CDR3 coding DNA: TGCAGTGCTCTGGGACTAGCGGGGGTGAGCCAAGAGACCCAGTACTTC.

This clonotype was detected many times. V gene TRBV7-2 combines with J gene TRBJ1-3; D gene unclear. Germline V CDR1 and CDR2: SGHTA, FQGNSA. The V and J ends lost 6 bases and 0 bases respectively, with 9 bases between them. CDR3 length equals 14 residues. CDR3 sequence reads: CASSPAASGNTIYF. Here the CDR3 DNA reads TGTGCCAGCAGTCCAGCCGCCTCTGGAAACACCATATATTTT.

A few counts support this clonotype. CDR3 in DNA: TGCAGTGCTAGAGGCCCGGGACACCGCCAAGAGACCCAGTACTTC. As protein: CSARGPGHRQETQYF. The J gene is TRBJ2-5, the V gene TRBV20-1, with D tentatively TRBD1 (6 bases). The germline V gene encodes CDR1 DFQATT and CDR2 SNEGSKA (reference sequence). V shed 1 base and J shed 1 base, with 13 bases lying between them. The CDR3 is 15 residues long.

The CDR3 protein is CASSLGLAGRTQYF. CDR3 in DNA: TGTGCCAGCAGTTTGGGACTAGCGGGGAGGACCCAGTACTTC. The chain recombines TRBV6-6 with TRBJ2-5; 13 positions agree with TRBD2. With V trimmed by 4 bases and J by 7 bases, 3 bases remained unmatched. This CDR3 contains 14 residues. Germline assignment: CDR1 MNHNY and CDR2 SVGAGI (reference sequence).

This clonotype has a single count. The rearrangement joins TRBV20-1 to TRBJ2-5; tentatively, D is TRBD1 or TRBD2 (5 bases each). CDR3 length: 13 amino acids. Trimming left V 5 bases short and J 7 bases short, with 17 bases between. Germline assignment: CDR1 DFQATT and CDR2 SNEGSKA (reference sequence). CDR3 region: CSALPVVGGTQYF. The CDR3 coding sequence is TGCAGTGCTCTCCCCGTGGTTGGGGGGACCCAGTACTTC.

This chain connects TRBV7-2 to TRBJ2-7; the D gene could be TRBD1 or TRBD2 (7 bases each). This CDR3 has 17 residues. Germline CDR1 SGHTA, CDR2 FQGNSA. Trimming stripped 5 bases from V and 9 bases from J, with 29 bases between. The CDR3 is CASSPSGWGTATFAQYF. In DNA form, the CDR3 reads TGTGCCAGCAGCCCTAGCGGTTGGGGGACAGCCACCTTCGCGCAGTACTTC.

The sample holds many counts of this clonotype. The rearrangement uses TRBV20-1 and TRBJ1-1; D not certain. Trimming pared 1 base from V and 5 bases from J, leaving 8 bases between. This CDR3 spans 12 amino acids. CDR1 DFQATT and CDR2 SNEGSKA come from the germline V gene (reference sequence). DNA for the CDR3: TGCAGTGCTAGAGTCGCTGAGACTGAAGCTTTCTTT. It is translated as CSARVAETEAFF.

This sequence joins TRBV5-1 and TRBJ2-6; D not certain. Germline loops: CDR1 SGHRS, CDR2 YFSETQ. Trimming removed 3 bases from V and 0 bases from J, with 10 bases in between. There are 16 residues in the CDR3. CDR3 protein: CASSSRLNSGANVLTF. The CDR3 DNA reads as TGCGCCAGCAGCTCCCGCTTAAACTCTGGGGCCAACGTCCTGACTTTC.

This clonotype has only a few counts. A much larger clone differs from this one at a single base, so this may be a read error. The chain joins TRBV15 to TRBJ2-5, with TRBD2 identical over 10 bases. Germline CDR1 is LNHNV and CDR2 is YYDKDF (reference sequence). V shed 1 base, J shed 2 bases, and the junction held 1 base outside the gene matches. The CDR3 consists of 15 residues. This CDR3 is CATSRASGSQETQYF. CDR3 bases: TGTGCCACCAGCAGAGCTAGCGGGAGTCAAGAGACCCAGTACTTC.

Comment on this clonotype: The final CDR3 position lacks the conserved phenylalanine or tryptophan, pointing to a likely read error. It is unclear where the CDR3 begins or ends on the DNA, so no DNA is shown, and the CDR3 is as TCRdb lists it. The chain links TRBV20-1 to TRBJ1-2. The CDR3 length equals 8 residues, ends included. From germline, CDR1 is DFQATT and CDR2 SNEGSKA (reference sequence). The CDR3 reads CSASRGEI.

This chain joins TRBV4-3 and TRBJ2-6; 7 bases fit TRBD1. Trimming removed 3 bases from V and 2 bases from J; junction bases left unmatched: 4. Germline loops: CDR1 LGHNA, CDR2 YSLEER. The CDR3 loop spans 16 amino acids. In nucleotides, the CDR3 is TGCGCCAGCAGCCAGACAGGGTCCCCTGGGGCCAACGTCCTGACTTTC. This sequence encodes CASSQTGSPGANVLTF.

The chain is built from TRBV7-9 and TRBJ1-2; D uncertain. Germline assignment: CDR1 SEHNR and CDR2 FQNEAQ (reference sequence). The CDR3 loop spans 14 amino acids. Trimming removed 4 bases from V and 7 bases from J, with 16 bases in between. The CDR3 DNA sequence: TGTGCCAGCAGCTCACCCCCCGGTCGATCTGGCTACACCTTC. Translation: CASSSPPGRSGYTF.

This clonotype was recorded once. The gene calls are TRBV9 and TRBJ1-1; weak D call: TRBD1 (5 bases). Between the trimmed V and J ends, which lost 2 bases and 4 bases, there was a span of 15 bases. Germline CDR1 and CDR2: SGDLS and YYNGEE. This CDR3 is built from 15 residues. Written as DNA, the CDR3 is TGTGCCAGCAGCGTGGGGGGATTCCCCAGCACTGAAGCTTTCTTT. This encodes CASSVGGFPSTEAFF.

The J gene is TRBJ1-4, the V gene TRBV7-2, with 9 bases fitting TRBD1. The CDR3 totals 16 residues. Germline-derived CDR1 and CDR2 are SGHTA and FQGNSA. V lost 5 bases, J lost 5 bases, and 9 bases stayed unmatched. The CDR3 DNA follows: TGTGCCAGCAGCCGAAGCGGGACAGGGTGGAATGAAAAACTGTTTTTT. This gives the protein CASSRSGTGWNEKLFF.

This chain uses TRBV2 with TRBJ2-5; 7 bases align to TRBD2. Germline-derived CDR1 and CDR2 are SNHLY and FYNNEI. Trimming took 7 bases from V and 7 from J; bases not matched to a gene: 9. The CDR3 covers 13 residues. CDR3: CASTGGGKGTQYF. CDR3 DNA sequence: TGTGCCAGCACCGGGGGAGGGAAAGGGACCCAGTACTTC.

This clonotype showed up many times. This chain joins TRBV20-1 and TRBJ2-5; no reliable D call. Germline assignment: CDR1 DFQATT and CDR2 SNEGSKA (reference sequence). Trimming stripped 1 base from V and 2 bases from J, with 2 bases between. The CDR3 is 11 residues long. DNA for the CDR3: TGCAGTGCTAGAGGGCAAGAGACCCAGTACTTC. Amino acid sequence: CSARGQETQYF.

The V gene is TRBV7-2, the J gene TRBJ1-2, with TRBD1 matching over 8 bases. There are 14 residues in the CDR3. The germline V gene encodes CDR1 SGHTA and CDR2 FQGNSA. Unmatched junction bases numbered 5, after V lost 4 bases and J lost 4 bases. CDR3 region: CASSSRTGSYGYTF. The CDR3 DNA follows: TGTGCCAGCAGCTCCCGGACAGGGTCCTATGGCTACACCTTC.

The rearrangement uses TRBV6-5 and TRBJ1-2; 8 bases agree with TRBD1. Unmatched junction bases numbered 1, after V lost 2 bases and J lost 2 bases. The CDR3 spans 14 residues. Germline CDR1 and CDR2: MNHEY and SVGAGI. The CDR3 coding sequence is TGTGCCAGCAGTTACCAGGGGGCAAACTATGGCTACACCTTC. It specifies CASSYQGANYGYTF.

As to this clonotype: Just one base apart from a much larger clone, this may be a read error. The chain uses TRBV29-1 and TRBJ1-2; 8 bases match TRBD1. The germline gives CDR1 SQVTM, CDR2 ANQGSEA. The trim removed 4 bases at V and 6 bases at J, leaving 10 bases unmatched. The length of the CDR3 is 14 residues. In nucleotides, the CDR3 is TGCAGCGTTGCAGGGGGCAGGGAGGGGAATGGCTACACCTTC. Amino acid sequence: CSVAGGREGNGYTF.

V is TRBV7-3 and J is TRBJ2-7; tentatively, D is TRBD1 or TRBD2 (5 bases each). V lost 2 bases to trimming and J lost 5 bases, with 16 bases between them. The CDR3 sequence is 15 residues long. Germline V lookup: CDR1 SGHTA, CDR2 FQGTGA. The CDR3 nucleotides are TGTGCCAGCAGCTTAGTTGGGGCCTCGGGGAACGAGCAGTACTTC. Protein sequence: CASSLVGASGNEQYF.

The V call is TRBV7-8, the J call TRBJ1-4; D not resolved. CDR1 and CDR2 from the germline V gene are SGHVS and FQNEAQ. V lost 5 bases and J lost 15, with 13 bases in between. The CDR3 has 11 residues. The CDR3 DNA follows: TGTGCCAGCAGCATAGAGTCGGAGGTGTTTTTT. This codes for CASSIESEVFF.

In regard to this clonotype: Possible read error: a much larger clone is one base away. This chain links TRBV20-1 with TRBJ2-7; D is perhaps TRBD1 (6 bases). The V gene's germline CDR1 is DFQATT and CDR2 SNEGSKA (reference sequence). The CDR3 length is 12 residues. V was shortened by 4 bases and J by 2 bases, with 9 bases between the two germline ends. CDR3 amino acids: CSATGTTYEQYF. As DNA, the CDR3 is TGCAGTGCTACCGGGACAACCTACGAGCAGTACTTC.

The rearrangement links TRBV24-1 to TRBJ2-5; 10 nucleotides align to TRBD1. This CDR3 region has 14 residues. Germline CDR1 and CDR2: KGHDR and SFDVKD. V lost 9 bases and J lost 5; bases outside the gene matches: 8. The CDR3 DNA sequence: TGTGCCACCCGTGGGACAGGGGATGGGGAGACCCAGTACTTC. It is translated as CATRGTGDGETQYF.

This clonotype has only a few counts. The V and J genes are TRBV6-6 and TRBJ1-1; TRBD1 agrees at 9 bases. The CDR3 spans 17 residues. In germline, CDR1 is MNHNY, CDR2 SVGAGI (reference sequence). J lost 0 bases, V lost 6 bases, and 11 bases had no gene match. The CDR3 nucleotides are TGTGCCAGCAGCGTACCAACCGGGACAGGGATGAACACTGAAGCTTTCTTT. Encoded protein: CASSVPTGTGMNTEAFF.

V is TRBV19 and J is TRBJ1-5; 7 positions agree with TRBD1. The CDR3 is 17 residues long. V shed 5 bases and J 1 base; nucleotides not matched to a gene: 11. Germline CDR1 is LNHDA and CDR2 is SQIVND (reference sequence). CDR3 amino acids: CASSGNDRALSNQPQHF. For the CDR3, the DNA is TGTGCCAGTAGTGGAAATGACAGGGCTTTGAGCAATCAGCCCCAGCATTTT.

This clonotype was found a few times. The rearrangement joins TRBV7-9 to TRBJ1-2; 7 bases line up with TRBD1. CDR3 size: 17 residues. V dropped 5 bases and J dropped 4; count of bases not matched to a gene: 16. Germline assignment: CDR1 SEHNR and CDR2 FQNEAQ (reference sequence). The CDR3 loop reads CASSQDRDRSGPYGYTF. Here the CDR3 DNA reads TGTGCCAGCAGCCAAGATCGGGACAGATCAGGACCCTATGGCTACACCTTC.

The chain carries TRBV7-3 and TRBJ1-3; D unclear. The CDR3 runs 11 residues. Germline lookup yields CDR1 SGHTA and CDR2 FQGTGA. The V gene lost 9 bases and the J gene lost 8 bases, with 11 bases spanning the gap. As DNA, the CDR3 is TGTGCCAGTCAAGACGGAGACACCATATATTTT. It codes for CASQDGDTIYF.

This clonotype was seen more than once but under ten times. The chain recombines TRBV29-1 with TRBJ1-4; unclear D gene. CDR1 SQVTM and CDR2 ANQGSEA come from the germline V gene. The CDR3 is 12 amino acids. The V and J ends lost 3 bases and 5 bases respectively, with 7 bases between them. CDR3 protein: CSVDSGNEKLFF. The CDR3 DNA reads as TGCAGCGTTGATTCGGGGAATGAAAAACTGTTTTTT.

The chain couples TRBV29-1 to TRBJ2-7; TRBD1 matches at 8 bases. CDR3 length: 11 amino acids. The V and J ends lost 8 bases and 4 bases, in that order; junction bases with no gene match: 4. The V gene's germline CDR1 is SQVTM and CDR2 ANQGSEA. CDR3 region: CSPGGGYEQYF. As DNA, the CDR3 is TGCAGCCCAGGGGGCGGTTACGAGCAGTACTTC.

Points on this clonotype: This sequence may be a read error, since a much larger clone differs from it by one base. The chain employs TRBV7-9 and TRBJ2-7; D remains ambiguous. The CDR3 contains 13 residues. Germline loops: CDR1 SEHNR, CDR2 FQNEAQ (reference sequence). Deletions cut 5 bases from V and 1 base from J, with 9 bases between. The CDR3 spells CASSRPSSYEQYF. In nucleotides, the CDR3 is TGTGCCAGCAGCCGCCCCTCTTCCTACGAGCAGTACTTC.